This T cell receptor beta chain was profiled in a study of blood T cells in healthy people across ages. General study points: Older individuals had lower TCR beta diversity per million T cells (the decline was roughly linear). A greater number of naive CD4+ cells and higher diversity distinguished long-lived donors from aged donors.

A sample-barcoded 5' primer and a J-beta primer mix were used in a second PCR of roughly 7 to 11 cycles. Researchers report that each sample yielded at least 2.5 million CDR3-containing paired-end reads. TCRdb processed the 5' RACE reads anew with MiXCR; each CDR3 protein has one entry. The sample lists around 1.7 million distinct CDR3 sequences; approximately 30% were seen once. Looked up from germline, CDR1 is SGHRS and CDR2 is YFSETQ. V lost 1 base to trimming and J lost 8 bases; unmatched junction nucleotides: 8. The CDR3 is 14 residues long. This clonotype was seen at least ten times. Its target is unknown.

Sequenced sample: blood. V gene TRBV5-1 combines with J gene TRBJ1-2, with 7 bases that match TRBD1. This clonotype was obtained from a woman aged 30 to 39 in good health. The CDR3 region has the DNA TGCGCCAGCAGCTTGTTGTCAGGGGGAGGCGGCTACACCTTC. As protein: CASSLLSGGGGYTF.